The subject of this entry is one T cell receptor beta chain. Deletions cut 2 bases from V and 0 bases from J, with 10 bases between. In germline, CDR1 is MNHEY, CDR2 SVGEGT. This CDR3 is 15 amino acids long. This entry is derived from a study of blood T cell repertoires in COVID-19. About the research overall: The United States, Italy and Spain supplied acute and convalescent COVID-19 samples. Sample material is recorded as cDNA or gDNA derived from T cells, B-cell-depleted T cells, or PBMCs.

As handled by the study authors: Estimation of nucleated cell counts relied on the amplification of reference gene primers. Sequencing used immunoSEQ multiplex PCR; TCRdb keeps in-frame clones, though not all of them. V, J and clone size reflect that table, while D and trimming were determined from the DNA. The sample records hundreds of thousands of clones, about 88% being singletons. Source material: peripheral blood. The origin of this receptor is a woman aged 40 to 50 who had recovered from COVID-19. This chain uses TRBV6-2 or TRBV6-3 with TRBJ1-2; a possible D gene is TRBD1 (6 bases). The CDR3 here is CASSYGTGTNYGYTF. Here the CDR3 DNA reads TGTGCCAGCAGTTACGGCACAGGGACTAACTATGGCTACACCTTC.